A selection of T cell receptor beta chains follows, all from one sample in a study of T-cell memory formation after mild COVID-19. TCRdb called the 5' RACE reads again in MiXCR, with one record for every CDR3 protein. Of 560,000 or so distinct CDR3 sequences listed, 15% to 20% are singletons. Source material: PBMCs or a T cell subset sorted from them (not recorded which). The receptors shown here come from an adult woman who had mild COVID-19 (a few samples of this study predate the infection). Cell type and time point are not known. CDR3s include the opening cysteine and the closing phenylalanine or tryptophan. A D gene is named only where the DNA matches it firmly. Size tells how often a clone was seen (once, few, many) or the class of an expanded clone, and some rows leave it out.

J: TRBJ2-7
D: -
size: -
V: TRBV5-5
CDR3: CASSPPRVRYEQYF
DNA: TGTGCCAGCAGCCCACCCCGGGTGAGGTACGAGCAGTACTTC

J: TRBJ2-7
D: -
size: few
V: TRBV25-1
CDR3: CASSEGSHYEQYF
DNA: TGTGCCAGCAGTGAGGGATCCCACTACGAGCAGTACTTC

J: TRBJ1-2
D: -
size: -
V: TRBV5-1
CDR3: CASSLGGIDYGYTF
DNA: TGCGCCAGCAGCTTGGGAGGTATCGACTATGGCTACACCTTC

J: TRBJ2-7
D: TRBD2
size: many
V: TRBV7-9
CDR3: CASSTSGASYEQYF
DNA: TGTGCCAGCAGCACTAGCGGGGCCTCCTACGAGCAGTACTTC

J: TRBJ1-1
D: -
size: few
V: TRBV6-2/TRBV6-3
CDR3: CASSRLKNTEAFF
DNA: TGTGCCAGCAGTCGGCTCAAGAACACTGAAGCTTTCTTT

J: TRBJ1-4
D: -
size: few
V: TRBV6-5
CDR3: CASSSVGMSNEKLFF
DNA: TGTGCCAGCAGTTCGGTTGGGATGAGTAATGAAAAACTGTTTTTT

J: TRBJ1-1
D: TRBD1
size: few
V: TRBV3-1
CDR3: CASSHRDRGRFTEAFF
DNA: TGTGCCAGCAGCCACCGGGACAGGGGGCGTTTTACTGAAGCTTTCTTT

J: TRBJ1-1
D: -
size: -
V: TRBV3-1
CDR3: CASSRRHFLNTEAFF
DNA: TGTGCCAGCAGCCGGCGACACTTTCTGAACACTGAAGCTTTCTTT

J: TRBJ2-7
D: -
size: -
V: TRBV4-3
CDR3: CASSQDRLTEQYF
DNA: TGCGCCAGCAGCCAAGATAGACTAACCGAGCAGTACTTC

J: TRBJ2-7
D: TRBD2
size: -
V: TRBV12-3/TRBV12-4
CDR3: CASSFSGGEQYF
DNA: TGTGCCAGCAGTTTTTCGGGGGGCGAGCAGTACTTC

J: TRBJ1-2
D: TRBD1
size: -
V: TRBV20-1
CDR3: CSARASDRIGYGYTF
DNA: TGCAGTGCTAGAGCCTCGGACAGGATCGGCTATGGCTACACCTTC

J: TRBJ1-5
D: -
size: -
V: TRBV24-1
CDR3: CATSPRYSNQPQHF
DNA: TGTGCCACCAGTCCCAGGTATAGCAATCAGCCCCAGCATTTT

J: TRBJ2-3
D: TRBD2
size: -
V: TRBV11-2
CDR3: CASSSTSGRLTDTQYF
DNA: TGTGCCAGCAGCTCGACTAGCGGCCGACTCACAGATACGCAGTATTTT

J: TRBJ2-2
D: -
size: many
V: TRBV5-8
CDR3: CASSLDSNPTGELFF
DNA: TGTGCCAGCAGCTTGGACTCGAACCCCACCGGGGAGCTGTTTTTT